This T cell receptor beta chain was found in a study of T cells in Graves' hyperthyroidism and ophthalmopathy. Study-level results: Ophthalmopathy was identified by the model a median roughly 6.5 months ahead of onset.

Authors of the study amplified TCR beta CDR3 regions from RNA transcripts. The HTBI set primed first-round TCR CDR3 RT-PCR. TCRdb recomputed calls from the multiplex PCR reads with MiXCR, one row per CDR3 protein. The data hold 130,000 or so distinct CDR3 sequences, with approximately 24% observed a single time. In germline, CDR1 is MDHEN, CDR2 SYDVKM. This CDR3 has 15 residues. V shed 7 bases and J shed 4 bases, with 19 bases lying between them. This clonotype was observed at least ten times. Its antigen is currently unknown. Specimen: blood. The gene calls are TRBV28 and TRBJ1-2; possible D gene TRBD1, 5 bases. This receptor was obtained from a woman aged 50 to 65 with Graves' hyperthyroidism that later progressed to Graves' ophthalmopathy. The CDR3 spells CASTLRGRQTYGYTF. CDR3 DNA: TGTGCCAGCACTCTTAGGGGCAGACAGACCTATGGCTACACCTTC.